The 3 T cell receptor beta chains below come from one sample, sequenced in a study of blood T cell repertoires in COVID-19. This table comes from immunoSEQ multiplex PCR, and its TCRdb copy is limited to in-frame clones, with some not included. The sample has 370,000 or so clones, over 65% seen once. Specimen: peripheral blood. The receptors stem from a human donor with acute or convalescent COVID-19. The donor label of this sample is uncertain.

The chain uses TRBV18 and TRBJ2-2; 9 bases align to TRBD1. The CDR3 is 15 residues long. The V gene end was trimmed by 6 bases and the J gene end by 4 bases; junction bases not matched to a gene: 6. Germline CDR1 KGHSH, CDR2 LQKENI. The CDR3 protein is CASSPQTGGTGELFF. The CDR3 DNA reads as TGTGCCAGCTCCCCTCAGACAGGGGGCACCGGGGAGCTGTTTTTT.

The J gene is TRBJ1-3, the V gene TRBV6-5; D ambiguous. The germline CDR1 and CDR2 sequences are MNHEY and SVGAGI. CDR3 size: 16 residues. The V end was cut by 2 bases, the J end by 0 bases, with 11 bases between. The CDR3 loop is CASSYGTAGSGNTIYF. Here the CDR3 DNA reads TGTGCCAGCAGTTACGGCACAGCTGGCTCTGGAAACACCATATATTTT.

The rearrangement joins TRBV27 to TRBJ1-4, with no clear D. Between the trimmed V and J ends, which lost 5 bases and 7 bases, there was a span of 20 bases. The germline gives CDR1 MNHEY, CDR2 SMNVEV (reference sequence). The CDR3 has 16 residues. The CDR3 DNA reads TGTGCCAGCAGTCCCCGTCACCACCGCGCCCCTGAAAAACTGTTTTTT. Residues: CASSPRHHRAPEKLFF.